This passage covers 16 T cell receptor beta chains from one sample sequenced in a study of blood T cell repertoires in COVID-19. Some clones are missing from TCRdb's copy, which holds only in-frame ones; the method was immunoSEQ multiplex PCR. Among 320,000 or so clones, 89% were seen once, and the ten largest hold 4.5% to 6.5%. Input material: PBMCs or T cells enriched from blood (not recorded which). The receptors come from a man aged 60 to 75 who had recovered from COVID-19.

The chain joins TRBV28 to TRBJ1-1, with D perhaps TRBD1 (5 bases). This CDR3 is built from 17 residues. In germline, CDR1 is MDHEN, CDR2 SYDVKM. Trimming pared 4 bases from V and 7 bases from J, leaving 25 bases between. CDR3 amino acids: CASSSHTPREHGGEAFF. The CDR3 DNA is TGTGCCAGCAGTTCTCATACTCCGAGGGAGCACGGGGGTGAAGCTTTCTTT.

The chain uses TRBV9 and TRBJ1-1, with 9 bases aligning to TRBD1. The CDR3 runs to 16 residues. Germline assignment: CDR1 SGDLS and CDR2 YYNGEE. V was clipped by 0 bases and J by 11 bases; unmatched bases: 14. The DNA for the CDR3 is TGTGCCAGCAGCGTAGCCGTGAGTCTGACAGGGGGTGAGGCTTTCTTT. Protein: CASSVAVSLTGGEAFF.

This clone was counted only a few times. The V and J genes are TRBV5-1 and TRBJ1-2; D is perhaps TRBD1 (5 bases). This CDR3 comprises 14 residues. From germline, CDR1 is SGHRS and CDR2 YFSETQ. The V end lost 0 bases, the J end lost 3 bases, and 9 bases lay between the germline ends. CDR3 nucleotides: TGCGCCAGCAGCTTGGAAGGGGTTGACTATGGCTACACCTTC. This translates into CASSLEGVDYGYTF.

This chain uses TRBV5-1 with TRBJ2-1; 8 positions match TRBD2. Germline V CDR1 and CDR2: SGHRS, YFSETQ. The CDR3 consists of 17 residues. V lost 4 bases and J lost 1; bases outside the gene matches: 10. The CDR3, as DNA: TGCGCCAGCAGCCCGGAGGTAGCGGGAATATCCTACAATGAGCAGTTCTTC. Protein sequence: CASSPEVAGISYNEQFF.

V is TRBV24-1 and J is TRBJ1-4, with a possible D match to TRBD1 (6 bases). V dropped 4 bases and J dropped 3 bases, with 11 bases sitting between them. The germline V gene encodes CDR1 KGHDR and CDR2 SFDVKD. The CDR3 totals 15 residues. As DNA, the CDR3 is TGTGCCACCAGTGACAGTACAGGGTCTAATGAAAAACTGTTTTTT. This translates into CATSDSTGSNEKLFF.

J is TRBJ1-2 and V is TRBV7-3; 8 bases align to TRBD1. From germline, CDR1 is SGHTA and CDR2 FQGTGA. The CDR3 length is 16 residues. V lost 3 bases and J lost 3; bases outside the gene matches: 9. The CDR3, as DNA: TGTGCCAGCAGCTTGGGCCAGGGGGCAGGAGACTATGGCTACACCTTC. Translated, it gives CASSLGQGAGDYGYTF.

The chain is built from TRBV4-1 and TRBJ1-1; 9 bases line up with TRBD1. Looked up from germline, CDR1 is MGHRA and CDR2 is YSYEKL. The CDR3 sequence is 15 residues long. The J segment lost 1 base and the V segment lost 1 base, leaving 1 base of the junction unmatched. CDR3 DNA: TGCGCCAGCAGCCAAGGGACAGGGGCGAACACTGAAGCTTTCTTT. This translates into CASSQGTGANTEAFF.

The rearrangement links TRBV3-1 (or the pseudogene TRBV3-2) to TRBJ2-5; 8 bases line up with TRBD1. The CDR3 runs 15 residues. The germline V gene has CDR1 LGHDT and CDR2 YNNKEL (reference sequence). V was pared by 4 bases and J by 2 bases, with 6 bases of the junction left unmatched. The CDR3 sequence: CASSPHRGEQETQYF. In DNA form, the CDR3 reads TGTGCCAGCAGCCCTCACAGGGGGGAACAAGAGACCCAGTACTTC.

A single count supports this clone. The chain carries TRBV9 and TRBJ2-3; D gene unclear. Germline V lookup: CDR1 SGDLS, CDR2 YYNGEE. The CDR3 has 15 amino acids. V was clipped by 3 bases and J by 1 base, with 12 bases between them. CDR3 protein: CASSAFPSGTDTQYF. DNA for the CDR3: TGTGCCAGCAGCGCGTTCCCCAGCGGCACAGATACGCAGTATTTT.

The chain links TRBV5-6 to TRBJ2-1; TRBD1 matches 9 bases. Germline CDR1 reads SGHDT; CDR2 reads YYEEEE. After removal of 3 bases from V and 10 bases from J, the junction contained 5 bases not matched to a gene. This CDR3 region has 13 residues. CDR3 loop: CASSSNRGREQFF. In DNA form, the CDR3 reads TGTGCCAGCAGCTCGAACAGGGGGCGCGAGCAGTTCTTC.

The V and J genes are TRBV7-2 and TRBJ2-5; 9 nucleotides match TRBD2. Per germline, CDR1 SGHTA and CDR2 FQGNSA. The J segment lost 6 bases and the V segment lost 2 bases, leaving 19 bases of the junction unmatched. The CDR3 spans 19 residues. The CDR3 DNA reads TGTGCCAGCAGCTTAAACCCCCCGGGGCTAGCGGGATACGGGAAGACCCAGTACTTC. Translation: CASSLNPPGLAGYGKTQYF.

The genes are TRBV27 and TRBJ2-7, with a weak D call TRBD1 (5 bases). Deletions cut 2 bases from V and 6 bases from J, with 11 bases between. The CDR3 sequence is 13 residues long. Germline CDR1 and CDR2: MNHEY and SMNVEV (reference sequence). The CDR3 here is CASSLQGGAEQYF. The CDR3 region has the DNA TGTGCCAGCAGTTTACAGGGTGGGGCCGAGCAGTACTTC.

The chain recombines TRBV9 with TRBJ2-7, with D possibly TRBD1 on 5 matching bases. CDR3 length: 14 residues. CDR1 and CDR2 (germline): SGDLS, YYNGEE. V lost 0 bases, J lost 3 bases, and 10 bases lay in between. The CDR3 reads CASSVGKGDYEQYF. The CDR3 DNA is TGTGCCAGCAGCGTAGGAAAAGGGGACTACGAGCAGTACTTC.

The gene calls are TRBV27 and TRBJ2-2, with 13 nucleotides matching TRBD2. Germline V gene data show CDR1 as MNHEY and CDR2 as SMNVEV (reference sequence). The junction had 7 bases not matched to a gene; V was cut back by 6 bases and J by 6 bases. The CDR3 sequence is 16 residues long. For the CDR3, the DNA is TGTGCCAGCAGATCTCCGGGACTAGCGGGACCCGGGGAGCTGTTTTTT. It encodes CASRSPGLAGPGELFF.

The chain employs TRBV10-3 and TRBJ2-1, with 7 bases that match TRBD2. CDR3 size: 16 residues. Trimming took 2 bases from V and 0 from J; bases not matched to a gene: 4. The germline gives CDR1 ENHRY, CDR2 SYGVKD. The CDR3 nucleotides read TGTGCCATCAGTGAGGTAGCGGGCGGCTCCTACAATGAGCAGTTCTTC. Translated: CAISEVAGGSYNEQFF.

This rearrangement joins TRBV9 to TRBJ2-4, with D tentatively TRBD2 (5 bases). CDR1 and CDR2 (germline): SGDLS, YYNGEE. This CDR3 has 17 amino acids. Trimming removed 0 bases from V and 5 bases from J, with 18 bases in between. The CDR3: CASSVERELHKENIQYF. DNA for the CDR3: TGTGCCAGCAGCGTAGAAAGGGAGCTTCATAAAGAAAACATTCAGTACTTC.